A single sample gave rise to the 8 T cell receptor beta chains below, sequenced in a study of blood T cells in healthy people across ages (dated by TCRdb to between 2014 and 2016). Library prep was done by 5' RACE. Instrument used: Illumina HiSeq 2500. A second PCR of about 6 to 11 cycles was performed with a sample-barcoded 5' primer and a J-beta primer mix. TCRdb trimmed the raw reads at Q25, called clones with MiXCR and kept productive beta chains. All rows with the same CDR3 protein become a single entry with the most common DNA and genes. Across this sample there are under 2 million distinct CDR3 sequences, with 30% to 40% seen only once. The top ten clones comprise approximately 11% of the sample. Sequenced input: blood. The receptors originated from a woman aged 30 to 39 in good health.

This clonotype was found a few times. In DNA, the CDR3 is TGTGCCAGCAGCCAAGAGGGACCATACTCGAACACCGGGGAGCTGTTTTTT. Amino acids: CASSQEGPYSNTGELFF. This sequence joins TRBV3-1 and TRBJ2-2; perhaps D is TRBD1 or TRBD2 (5 bases each). CDR3 size: 17 residues. Germline lookup yields CDR1 LGHDT and CDR2 YNNKEL (reference sequence). V lost 0 bases to trimming and J lost 0 bases, with 11 bases between them. The full variable domain, with the rest looked up from reference TRBV3-1 and TRBJ2-2, is DTAVSQTPKYLVTQMGNDKSIKCEQNLGHDTMYWYKQDSKKFLKIMFSYNNKELIINETVPNRFSPKSPDKAHLNLHINSLELGDSAVYFCASSQEGPYSNTGELFFGEGSRLTVL.

V gene TRBV5-1 combines with J gene TRBJ1-3, with 7 bases that match TRBD1. Per the germline V gene, CDR1 is SGHRS and CDR2 is YFSETQ. The V and J ends lost 4 bases and 2 bases, in that order; junction bases with no gene match: 6. The CDR3 is 15 residues long. The CDR3 reads CASSAEGAPGNTIYF. CDR3 DNA: TGCGCCAGCAGCGCCGAGGGGGCGCCTGGAAACACCATATATTTT.

This chain uses TRBV6-5 with TRBJ2-1; 7 bases map to TRBD2. Germline V gene lookup returns CDR1 MNHEY and CDR2 SVGAGI. The J segment lost 12 bases and the V segment lost 0 bases, leaving 5 bases of the junction unmatched. This CDR3 is 13 amino acids long. CDR3 sequence: CASSYSDREVQFF. The DNA for the CDR3 is TGTGCCAGCAGTTACTCGGACCGGGAGGTGCAGTTCTTC.

This clonotype was picked up many times. The V call is TRBV4-1, the J call TRBJ1-2; 7 bases are a match to TRBD1. CDR1 is MGHRA and CDR2 is YSYEKL in the germline V gene. With 0 bases clipped from V and 1 base from J, the junction kept 5 bases outside the gene matches. The CDR3 is 16 residues long. As DNA, the CDR3 is TGCGCCAGCAGCCAAGATACCGGGACAGTTAACTATGGCTACACCTTC. It encodes CASSQDTGTVNYGYTF.

Comments on this clonotype: The germline gene is not matched at one end of the junction; a read error may be the cause. The rearrangement joins TRBV2 to TRBJ1-6; 7 nucleotides align to TRBD1. The germline CDR1 and CDR2 sequences are SNHLY and FYNNEI. The CDR3 spans 14 residues. CDR3 in amino acids: CTSNPGGKNSPLHF. CDR3 DNA sequence: TGTACCAGCAATCCAGGGGGGAAGAATTCACCCCTCCACTTT.

This clonotype has only a few counts. J is TRBJ2-7 and V is TRBV5-1; TRBD1 might be the D (6 bases). The germline V gene has CDR1 SGHRS and CDR2 YFSETQ. Between the trimmed V and J ends, which lost 1 base and 3 bases, there was a span of 11 bases. The CDR3 has 14 amino acids. CDR3: CASSLPGQHYEQYF. The CDR3 DNA reads as TGCGCCAGCAGCTTGCCGGGACAACACTACGAGCAGTACTTC.

The CDR3 reads CASMPSDSPPTDTQYF. CDR3 DNA sequence: TGTGCCAGCATGCCCTCCGACTCCCCCCCCACAGATACGCAGTATTTT. The V call is TRBV9, the J call TRBJ2-3; D gene uncertain. The V end was cut by 6 bases, the J end by 2 bases, with 19 bases between. Germline V gives CDR1 SGDLS, CDR2 YYNGEE. This CDR3 spans 16 amino acids. Complete variable domain (other parts from reference TRBV9 and TRBJ2-3): DSGVTQTPKHLITATGQRVTLRCSPRSGDLSVYWYQQSLDQGLQFLIQYYNGEERAKGNILERFSAQQFPDLHSELNLSSLELGDSALYFCASMPSDSPPTDTQYFGPGTRLTVL.

This rearrangement joins TRBV10-3 to TRBJ2-1; D not resolved. Trimming shortened V by 6 bases and J by 3 bases, and 6 bases separated the two germline ends. CDR1 and CDR2 from the germline V gene are ENHRY and SYGVKD. This CDR3 spans 12 amino acids. The CDR3 spells CAIRDNYNEQFF. The DNA for the CDR3 is TGTGCCATCAGAGACAACTACAATGAGCAGTTCTTC.